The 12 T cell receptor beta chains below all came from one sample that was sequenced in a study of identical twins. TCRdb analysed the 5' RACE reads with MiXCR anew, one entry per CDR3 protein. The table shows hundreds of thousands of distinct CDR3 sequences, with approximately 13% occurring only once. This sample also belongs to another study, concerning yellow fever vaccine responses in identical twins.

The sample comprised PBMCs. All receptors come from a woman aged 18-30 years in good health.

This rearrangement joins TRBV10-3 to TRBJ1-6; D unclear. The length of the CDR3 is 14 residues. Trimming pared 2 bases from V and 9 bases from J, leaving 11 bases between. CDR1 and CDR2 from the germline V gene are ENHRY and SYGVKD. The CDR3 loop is CAISEAAGSSPLHF. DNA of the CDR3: TGTGCCATCAGTGAGGCAGCAGGTTCTTCACCCCTCCACTTT.

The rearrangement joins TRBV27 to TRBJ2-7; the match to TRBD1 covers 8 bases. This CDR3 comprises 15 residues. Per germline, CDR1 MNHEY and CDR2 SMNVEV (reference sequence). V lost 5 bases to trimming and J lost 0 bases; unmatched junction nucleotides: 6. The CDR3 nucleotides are TGTGCCAGCAGTCCGCGGGACAGGCCCTCCTACGAGCAGTACTTC. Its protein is CASSPRDRPSYEQYF.

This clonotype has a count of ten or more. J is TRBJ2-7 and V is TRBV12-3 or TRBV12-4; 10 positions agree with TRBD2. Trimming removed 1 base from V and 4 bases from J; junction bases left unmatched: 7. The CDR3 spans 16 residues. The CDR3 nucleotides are TGTGCCAGCAGTTTAGTGTCTAGCGGGAGCTGGTACGAGCAGTACTTC. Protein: CASSLVSSGSWYEQYF.

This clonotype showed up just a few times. The CDR3 nucleotides read TGCAGCGTTGTTTCTGGGGCCAACGTCCTGACTTTC. Translation: CSVVSGANVLTF. The V call is TRBV29-1, the J call TRBJ2-6; no clear D gene. The CDR3 consists of 12 residues. Germline loops: CDR1 SQVTM, CDR2 ANQGSEA. V shed 4 bases and J shed 1 base, with 2 bases lying between them.

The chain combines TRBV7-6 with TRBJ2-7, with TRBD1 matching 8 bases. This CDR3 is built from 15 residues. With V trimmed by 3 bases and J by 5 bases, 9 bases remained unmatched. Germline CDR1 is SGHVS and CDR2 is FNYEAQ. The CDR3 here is CASSFGTGSGNEQYV. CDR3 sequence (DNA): TGTGCCAGCAGCTTCGGGACAGGTTCCGGGAACGAGCAGTACGTC.

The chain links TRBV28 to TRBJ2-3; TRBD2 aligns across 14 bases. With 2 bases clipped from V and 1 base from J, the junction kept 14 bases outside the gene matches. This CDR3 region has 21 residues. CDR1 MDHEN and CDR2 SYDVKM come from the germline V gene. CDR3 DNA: TGTGCCAGCAGTTTAGGGTTGGAAGGACTAGCGGGGGGCGGACGCACAGATACGCAGTATTTT. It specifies CASSLGLEGLAGGGRTDTQYF.

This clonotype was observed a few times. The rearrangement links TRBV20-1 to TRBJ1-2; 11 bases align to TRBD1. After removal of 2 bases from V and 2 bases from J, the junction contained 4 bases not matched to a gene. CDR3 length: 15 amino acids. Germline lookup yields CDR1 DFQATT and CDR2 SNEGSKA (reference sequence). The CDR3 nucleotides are TGCAGTGCTAGACCACGGACAGGGGGCAACTATGGCTACACCTTC. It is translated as CSARPRTGGNYGYTF.

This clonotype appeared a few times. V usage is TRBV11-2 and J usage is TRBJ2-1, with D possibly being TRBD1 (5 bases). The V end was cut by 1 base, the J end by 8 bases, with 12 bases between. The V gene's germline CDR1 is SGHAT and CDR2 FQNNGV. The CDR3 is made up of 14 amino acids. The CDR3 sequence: CASSLVQQGDEQFF. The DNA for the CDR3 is TGTGCCAGCAGCTTAGTACAGCAGGGCGATGAGCAGTTCTTC. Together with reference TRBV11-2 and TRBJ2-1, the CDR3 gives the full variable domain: EAGVAQSPRYKIIEKRQSVAFWCNPISGHATLYWYQQILGQGPKLLIQFQNNGVVDDSQLPKDRFSAERLKGVDSTLKIQPAKLEDSAVYLCASSLVQQGDEQFFGPGTRLTVL.

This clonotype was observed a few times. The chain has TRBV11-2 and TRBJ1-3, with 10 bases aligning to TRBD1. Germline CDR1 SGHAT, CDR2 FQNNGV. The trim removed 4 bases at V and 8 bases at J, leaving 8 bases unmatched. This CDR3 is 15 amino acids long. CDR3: CASSSGTGAKDTIYF. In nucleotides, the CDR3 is TGTGCCAGCAGCTCCGGGACAGGGGCCAAAGACACCATATATTTT.

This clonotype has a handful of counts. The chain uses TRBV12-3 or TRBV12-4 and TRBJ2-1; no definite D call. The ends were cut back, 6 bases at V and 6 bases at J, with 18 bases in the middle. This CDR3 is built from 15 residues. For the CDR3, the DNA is TGTGCCAGCAGCTTTGCTGTCCTAGGCGGCAATGAGCAGTTCTTC. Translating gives CASSFAVLGGNEQFF.

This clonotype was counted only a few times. The CDR3 region is CASSFSGGDGTDTQYF. The CDR3, as DNA: TGTGCCAGCAGTTTCTCAGGGGGTGATGGCACAGATACGCAGTATTTT. The V gene is TRBV12-3 or TRBV12-4, the J gene TRBJ2-3; TRBD1 matches 7 bases. With 3 bases clipped from V and 1 base from J, the junction kept 7 bases outside the gene matches. The CDR3 length is 16 residues.

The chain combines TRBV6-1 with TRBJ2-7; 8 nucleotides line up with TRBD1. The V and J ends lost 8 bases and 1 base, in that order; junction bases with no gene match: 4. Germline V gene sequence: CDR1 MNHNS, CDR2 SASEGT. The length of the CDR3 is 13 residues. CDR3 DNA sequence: TGTGCCAGCCTGGGGACAGGATCCTACGAGCAGTACGTC. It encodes CASLGTGSYEQYV.